This T cell receptor beta chain was obtained from a study of blood T cell repertoires in COVID-19. The wider study: The United States, Italy and Spain were the sources of the acute and convalescent COVID-19 samples. PBMCs, B-cell-depleted T cells, or T cells provided the cDNA or gDNA that made up the material.

In the authors' workflow: Amplified reference gene primers provided the basis for estimating nucleated cell counts. TCRdb's table, derived via immunoSEQ multiplex PCR, lists solely in-frame clones and lacks some. The V and J calls and clone size were taken over from that table, and D and trimming were inferred from the DNA. The sample consists of 200,000 to 300,000 clones, about nine tenths of them appearing once. Trimming at V came to 5 bases and at J to 0 bases, leaving 15 bases not matched to a gene. The CDR3 is 18 amino acids. Germline CDR1 reads ENHRY; CDR2 reads SYGVKD. The source is a man in his forties who had recovered from COVID-19. This chain connects TRBV10-3 to TRBJ1-1; 7 bases map to TRBD1. Sequencing input: peripheral blood. The chain's CDR3 is CAISQPGGSGPMNTEAFF. The CDR3 nucleotides are TGTGCCATCAGTCAACCAGGGGGATCAGGGCCAATGAACACTGAAGCTTTCTTT.